The entry below gives a single TCR beta chain sequence along with its context. The antigen is not known. The record originates from a study of cytomegalovirus exposure and HLA in healthy donors. Overall study findings and caveats: An ancestry cluster, one associated with Asian ancestry, reportedly showed fewer N-insertions than the approximately 650-donor mean in a later analysis. Prior analysis indicated that the majority of TCR beta V segments exhibited productivity approximately 87% or approximately 30% of the time. The authors enumerated roughly 160 TCR beta chains as linked to cytomegalovirus.

CDR3 size: 15 residues. The germline CDR1 and CDR2 sequences are LGHNT and FRNRAP. Deletions cut 7 bases from V and 2 bases from J, with 18 bases between. PCR amplification relied on 60 Vbeta primers (plus 13 Jbeta primers). Methods used by the authors: A later analysis counted about 80 million unique TCR beta chains, around 12 million shared. Assay used: immunoSEQ multiplex PCR; TCRdb lists only in-frame clones, some missing. From that table come the V and J calls and clone size; the DNA was used to work out D and trimming. This sample has about 140,000 clones, with about four fifths found just once.

The sequenced material came from PBMCs. This TCR derives from a man in his forties in good health and CMV-seropositive. The chain recombines TRBV12-5 with TRBJ2-7; a weak D match, TRBD2 (5 bases). The chain's CDR3 is CASAPDSWNAYEQYF. CDR3 sequence (DNA): TGTGCTAGTGCCCCGGACTCCTGGAACGCCTACGAGCAGTACTTC.